Listed below are T cell receptor beta chains from one sample, sequenced in a study of T cell clones after liver transplantation. Clones were sequenced by immunoSEQ multiplex PCR, and TCRdb holds only the in-frame ones, with some missing. This repertoire shows 40,000 to 65,000 clones, roughly 84% found once; its top ten account for 7.5% to 10%. This material consisted of CD4+ T cells from blood, taken before liver transplant. The receptors were gathered from a human donor who received a liver transplant. CDR3s include the opening cysteine and the closing phenylalanine or tryptophan. Fields, in order: V gene, CDR3 protein.

TRBV11-2	CASSSLHRTGELFF
TRBV7-3	CASSVQAQGGTEAFF
TRBV30	CACLSGTSSGELFF
TRBV5-1	CASSPSSSYNEQFF
TRBV4-2	CASSPLGPGGRSSYNEQFF
TRBV18	CASSGQGVASNQPQHF
TRBV29-1	CSVEVQGFGEQYF
TRBV28	CASSLQLAGGYNEQFF
TRBV4-2	CASSRLEDGGATDTQYF
TRBV10-3	CAISPGQGSIGEQFF
TRBV4-2	CASSQDRGGSNQPQHF
TRBV4-3	CASSQEGGRGEKLFF
TRBV18	CASSPLRATDSPLHF
TRBV11-2	CASSLERGSEAFF
TRBV6-5	CASSLGTDISYEQYF
TRBV18	CASSPEGDYGYTF
TRBV18	CASSPDRNQPQHF
TRBV4-2	CASSQAGNQETQYF
TRBV28	CASRSLGGSERYYEQYF
TRBV7-3	CASSLSSGHGNTIYF
TRBV5-1	CASSLYRDRGLDTQYF
TRBV9	CASSVIGGRASDEQFF
TRBV12-5	CASGGEGTSSRELFF
TRBV5-1	CASSLVAGKGDEQFF
TRBV5-6	CASSLRRLGGETQYF
TRBV6-5	CATGGRVDEKLFF
TRBV7-9	CASSRRDRNYGYTF
TRBV18	CASSPRTVLNTEAFF
TRBV9	CASSVGIGSGTSDTQYF